This T cell receptor beta chain is drawn from a study of blood T cell repertoires in COVID-19. Overall study: The United States, Italy and Spain were the sources of the acute and convalescent COVID-19 samples. PBMCs, B-cell-depleted T cells, or T cells provided the cDNA or gDNA that made up the material.

V gave up 2 bases and J gave up 5 bases, with 19 bases separating them. This CDR3 comprises 17 residues. The germline gives CDR1 SGHDN, CDR2 FVKESK. As processed by the authors: Amplification from reference gene primers served as the basis for estimated nucleated cell counts. Some clones are missing from TCRdb's copy, which holds only in-frame ones; the method was immunoSEQ multiplex PCR. V, J and clone size are those of that table, while D and trimming were read from the DNA. The sample shows some 190,000 clones, approximately 86% of them seen only once. Sequenced input: peripheral blood. The receptor was derived from a man aged 18 to 30 with active or convalescent COVID-19. The chain combines TRBV14 with TRBJ2-1, with D unclear. The CDR3 DNA is TGTGCCAGCAGCCAAACTTTGGGCGCAAGCTTTAACAATGAGCAGTTCTTC. This encodes CASSQTLGASFNNEQFF. Full variable domain (outside the CDR3, taken from reference TRBV14 and TRBJ2-1): EAGVTQFPSHSVIEKGQTVTLRCDPISGHDNLYWYRRVMGKEIKFLLHFVKESKQDESGMPNNRFLAERTGGTYSTLKVQPAELEDSGVYFCASSQTLGASFNNEQFFGPGTRLTVL.